The 28 T cell receptor beta chains below come from one sample, sequenced in a study of CD8 T cells in Susac syndrome. An amount of RNA that ranged from about 0.45 to 1 ug was reverse transcribed with random hexamers. TCRdb recomputed calls from the immunoSEQ multiplex PCR reads with MiXCR, one row per CDR3 protein. The data contain hundreds of thousands of distinct CDR3 sequences, roughly 92% of them singletons. The sequencing input was CD8+ T cells from PBMCs. These receptors came from a human donor with multiple sclerosis.

The chain links TRBV10-2 to TRBJ2-2; D gene ambiguous. Germline V gene data show CDR1 as WSHSY and CDR2 as SAAADI. Trimming pared 7 bases from V and 1 base from J, leaving 7 bases between. This CDR3 has 13 amino acids. In DNA, the CDR3 is TGCGCCAGCACCCTGCGGAACACCGGGGAGCTGTTTTTT. It encodes CASTLRNTGELFF.

V usage is TRBV11-2 and J usage is TRBJ1-5; 8 bases are a match to TRBD1. CDR3 size: 18 residues. J was trimmed by 0 bases and V by 5 bases; bases with no gene match: 12. The germline V gene has CDR1 SGHAT and CDR2 FQNNGV. CDR3 in amino acids: CASSRDRGGGHSNQPQHF. Here the CDR3 DNA reads TGTGCCAGCAGCCGTGACAGGGGAGGGGGCCATAGCAATCAGCCCCAGCATTTT.

The chain carries TRBV12-3 or TRBV12-4 and TRBJ1-1; D not resolved. V lost 4 bases to trimming and J lost 0 bases, with 12 bases between them. The CDR3 runs 15 residues. CDR3 nucleotide sequence: TGTGCCAGCAGTTCCTGGACGGTTATGAACACTGAAGCTTTCTTT. Translation gives CASSSWTVMNTEAFF.

The V gene is TRBV18, the J gene TRBJ1-5, with a possible D match to TRBD1 (5 bases). The CDR3 has 18 amino acids. Germline V CDR1 and CDR2: KGHSH, LQKENI. V shed 1 base and J shed 0 bases, with 16 bases lying between them. In DNA, the CDR3 is TGTGCCAGCTCACCACGACCCGAGGGACCCTATAGCAATCAGCCCCAGCATTTT. This gives the protein CASSPRPEGPYSNQPQHF.

CDR3 sequence: CASSQGAGGPYEQYF. The CDR3 nucleotides read TGCGCCAGCAGCCAAGGAGCGGGAGGGCCCTACGAGCAGTACTTC. The chain has TRBV4-3 and TRBJ2-7; 10 nucleotides align to TRBD2. CDR3 length equals 15 residues. Germline CDR1 reads LGHNA; CDR2 reads YSLEER. V trimming: 1 base; J trimming: 2 bases; junction bases outside the gene matches: 2.

The chain links TRBV7-9 to TRBJ1-1, with TRBD1 as a possible D gene (5 bases). The V gene lost 1 base and the J gene lost 5 bases, with 17 bases spanning the gap. This CDR3 region has 16 residues. Per the germline V gene, CDR1 is SEHNR and CDR2 is FQNEAQ (reference sequence). CDR3 DNA sequence: TGTGCCAGCAGCTTAGGAGGGGCAGGGCGAGGGACTGAAGCTTTCTTT. Its protein product is CASSLGGAGRGTEAFF.

The rearrangement joins TRBV27 to TRBJ2-2; D ambiguous. Trimming took 6 bases from V and 0 from J, leaving 5 bases between them. The germline V gene has CDR1 MNHEY and CDR2 SMNVEV (reference sequence). The CDR3 is made up of 13 amino acids. CDR3 sequence (DNA): TGTGCCAGCAGGGAAACGAACACCGGGGAGCTGTTTTTT. This gives the protein CASRETNTGELFF.

The J gene is TRBJ2-1, the V gene TRBV19; tentatively, D is TRBD2 (6 bases). CDR1 and CDR2 (germline): LNHDA, SQIVND (reference sequence). The CDR3 is 13 amino acids. V shed 7 bases and J shed 4 bases, with 11 bases lying between them. CDR3 nucleotide sequence: TGTGCCAGTACCCAGGGAGGATACAATGAGCAGTTCTTC. Translated: CASTQGGYNEQFF.

This chain joins TRBV6-5 and TRBJ2-3; D is unclear. V was cut by 2 bases and J by 5 bases, with 8 bases left in between. This CDR3 is built from 13 residues. CDR1 is MNHEY, CDR2 SVGAGI, per germline. The CDR3 DNA reads as TGTGCCAGCAGTTACGCAACCAAAGATACGCAGTATTTT. The encoded protein is CASSYATKDTQYF.

J is TRBJ2-7 and V is TRBV6-2 or TRBV6-3; TRBD2 matches 9 bases. J lost 5 bases, V lost 6 bases, and 11 bases had no gene match. This CDR3 is 15 amino acids long. Germline CDR1 MNHEY, CDR2 SVGEGT. CDR3 protein: CASSGLGLARDEQYF. CDR3 nucleotides: TGTGCCAGCAGCGGGCTGGGACTAGCTCGAGACGAGCAGTACTTC.

The chain has TRBV7-2 and TRBJ2-3; a possible D gene is TRBD2 (6 bases). There are 15 residues in the CDR3. The V and J ends lost 4 bases and 4 bases respectively, with 15 bases between them. Germline V gene sequence: CDR1 SGHTA, CDR2 FQGNSA. CDR3 bases: TGTGCCAGCAGCTCTGACGGGTGGGGGGCAGATACGCAGTATTTT. Protein sequence: CASSSDGWGADTQYF.

This chain links TRBV7-3 with TRBJ2-1; D uncertain. This CDR3 has 13 amino acids. V was clipped by 5 bases and J by 7 bases, with 12 bases between them. Germline V gives CDR1 SGHTA, CDR2 FQGTGA. Here the CDR3 reads CASSAYLGNEQFF. CDR3 nucleotide sequence: TGTGCCAGCAGCGCCTATCTGGGGAATGAGCAGTTCTTC. The full variable domain, in which reference TRBV7-3 and TRBJ2-1 provide the parts outside the CDR3, is GAGVSQTPSNKVTEKGKYVELRCDPISGHTALYWYRQSLGQGPEFLIYFQGTGAADDSGLPNDRFFAVRPEGSVSTLKIQRTERGDSAVYLCASSAYLGNEQFFGPGTRLTVL.

The genes are TRBV5-1 and TRBJ1-1; D possibly corresponds to TRBD1 (5 bases). CDR1 SGHRS and CDR2 YFSETQ come from the germline V gene. V lost 1 base and J lost 2, with 9 bases in between. The CDR3 extends over 14 amino acids. The CDR3 nucleotides read TGCGCCAGCAGCTTGACAGGTCACAACACTGAAGCTTTCTTT. Translated, it gives CASSLTGHNTEAFF.

The rearrangement uses TRBV30 and TRBJ1-1; D is unclear. Between the trimmed V and J ends, which lost 2 bases and 1 base, there was a span of 14 bases. Germline-derived CDR1 and CDR2 are GTSNPN and SVGIG (reference sequence). The CDR3 length is 15 residues. Here the CDR3 DNA reads TGTGCCTGGAGTCGTCCGACGGTGGGGAACACTGAAGCTTTCTTT. Protein product: CAWSRPTVGNTEAFF.

In this sample, this clonotype turned up once. This chain connects TRBV6-1 to TRBJ1-2; no clear D gene. V dropped 2 bases and J dropped 2 bases, with 3 bases sitting between them. Germline V lookup: CDR1 MNHNS, CDR2 SASEGT. The CDR3 runs to 12 residues. CDR3 nucleotide sequence: TGTGCCAGCAGTGAATGGAACTATGGCTACACCTTC. This codes for CASSEWNYGYTF.

This clonotype was counted once. The chain links TRBV7-2 to TRBJ2-7; D may correspond to TRBD1 or TRBD2 (6 bases each). V lost 5 bases and J 0 bases, leaving 14 bases between the germline ends. CDR3 length equals 15 residues. CDR1 is SGHTA and CDR2 is FQGNSA in the germline V gene. The chain's CDR3 is CASSPYGGGSYEQYF. CDR3 sequence (DNA): TGTGCCAGCAGCCCCTACGGAGGGGGCTCCTACGAGCAGTACTTC.

V usage is TRBV29-1 and J usage is TRBJ1-1; D is uncertain. From germline, CDR1 is SQVTM and CDR2 ANQGSEA. V gave up 0 bases and J gave up 0 bases, with 2 bases separating them. The CDR3 consists of 12 residues. CDR3 region: CSVEDMNTEAFF. The CDR3 region has the DNA TGCAGCGTTGAAGACATGAACACTGAAGCTTTCTTT.

J is TRBJ2-7 and V is TRBV18; no firm D call. Trimming shortened V by 0 bases and J by 0 bases, and 6 bases separated the two germline ends. Germline loops: CDR1 KGHSH, CDR2 LQKENI. The CDR3 covers 14 residues. The CDR3 nucleotides read TGTGCCAGCTCACCACCGTCAGACTCCTACGAGCAGTACTTC. This encodes CASSPPSDSYEQYF.

This chain connects TRBV27 to TRBJ1-5, with 9 bases lining up with TRBD1. This CDR3 is built from 16 residues. The trim removed 7 bases at V and 6 bases at J, leaving 13 bases unmatched. The germline gives CDR1 MNHEY, CDR2 SMNVEV (reference sequence). CDR3 coding DNA: TGTGCCAGCAATCTTCGACAGGGGGGTTTAGGTCAGCCCCAGCATTTT. Protein: CASNLRQGGLGQPQHF.

The rearrangement joins TRBV9 to TRBJ2-2; 10 bases line up with TRBD2. This CDR3 has 17 amino acids. The V segment lost 3 bases and the J segment 3 bases; nucleotides outside the gene matches: 8. In germline, CDR1 is SGDLS, CDR2 YYNGEE. The CDR3 sequence: CASSARPSGGDTGELFF. Here the CDR3 DNA reads TGTGCCAGCAGCGCCCGTCCGAGCGGGGGGGACACCGGGGAGCTGTTTTTT. The complete variable domain, with remaining parts taken from reference TRBV9 and TRBJ2-2, reads DSGVTQTPKHLITATGQRVTLRCSPRSGDLSVYWYQQSLDQGLQFLIQYYNGEERAKGNILERFSAQQFPDLHSELNLSSLELGDSALYFCASSARPSGGDTGELFFGEGSRLTVL.

This clonotype was observed a handful of times. Here the CDR3 reads CASSLVSGYTEAFF. The CDR3 DNA sequence: TGTGCCAGCAGCTTAGTTTCCGGGTACACTGAAGCTTTCTTT. The rearrangement uses TRBV11-3 and TRBJ1-1; D unclear. The CDR3 is made up of 14 amino acids. Germline lookup yields CDR1 SGHNT and CDR2 YENEEA. The V end lost 1 base, the J end lost 3 bases, and 9 bases lay between the germline ends.

The chain is built from TRBV29-1 and TRBJ2-3, with TRBD2 identical over 7 bases. Germline CDR1 is SQVTM and CDR2 is ANQGSEA. With V trimmed by 6 bases and J by 0 bases, 6 bases remained unmatched. The CDR3 runs 14 residues. The CDR3 reads CSVPGGLSTDTQYF. CDR3 coding DNA: TGCAGCGTCCCCGGGGGGTTAAGCACAGATACGCAGTATTTT.

V and J are TRBV21-1 and TRBJ1-4; the D segment call TRBD1 is taken from the table without a DNA check. TRBV21-1 counts as a pseudogene. The CDR3 totals 14 residues. CDR3 residues: CATHREATNEKLFF. The CDR3, as DNA: TGTGCCACTCACAGGGAGGCAACTAATGAAAAACTGTTTTTT.

The chain links TRBV28 to TRBJ2-1; 8 bases are a match to TRBD2. Germline-derived CDR1 and CDR2 are MDHEN and SYDVKM. Trimming at V came to 3 bases and at J to 2 bases, leaving 6 bases not matched to a gene. This CDR3 spans 16 amino acids. The CDR3 reads CASSFGAGAPYNEQFF. The CDR3, as DNA: TGTGCCAGCAGTTTTGGAGCGGGAGCTCCCTACAATGAGCAGTTCTTC.

This chain connects TRBV23-1 to TRBJ2-5, with 7 positions matching TRBD1. TRBV23-1 is an ORF; its function is uncertain. CDR3 length equals 20 residues. Trimming removed 6 bases from V and 0 bases from J; junction bases left unmatched: 22. The CDR3 DNA reads as TGCGCCAGCAGCCTTACTCTCATGGGTCAGGGGGTTAGGGACCAAGAGACCCAGTACTTC. It translates to CASSLTLMGQGVRDQETQYF.

This rearrangement joins TRBV10-2 to TRBJ1-2; a weak D match, TRBD1 (5 bases). Germline V CDR1 and CDR2: WSHSY, SAAADI. The V end was cut by 2 bases, the J end by 2 bases, with 9 bases between. The CDR3 length is 14 residues. The DNA of the CDR3 is TGCGCCAGCAGTGAGCCTGGGGCCAACTATGGCTACACCTTC. Protein: CASSEPGANYGYTF.

V usage is TRBV9 and J usage is TRBJ2-3; 8 positions agree with TRBD2. The CDR3 extends over 18 amino acids. Germline lookup yields CDR1 SGDLS and CDR2 YYNGEE. V lost 4 bases and J lost 5; bases outside the gene matches: 18. The chain's CDR3 is CASSPTSGGGGGLDTQYF. DNA for the CDR3: TGTGCCAGCAGCCCTACTAGCGGAGGAGGGGGAGGCCTAGATACGCAGTATTTT.

The rearrangement uses TRBV9 and TRBJ2-1, with no clear D. Germline CDR1 and CDR2: SGDLS and YYNGEE. V was trimmed by 0 bases and J by 9 bases, leaving 10 bases between them. This CDR3 has 13 residues. The CDR3 DNA sequence: TGTGCCAGCAGCGTAGTCTCCGAGAGTGAGCAGTTCTTC. Amino acids: CASSVVSESEQFF.